This T cell receptor beta chain was sequenced during a study of shared clonotypes between healthy human individuals. The assay was immunoSEQ multiplex PCR, and TCRdb's table has in-frame clones only and misses some. Here the sample spans approximately 2.5 million clones, 90% to 95% being singletons. V lost 6 bases and J lost 5; bases outside the gene matches: 1. The CDR3 is 12 residues long. Germline assignment: CDR1 SQVTM and CDR2 ANQGSEA. Note on this clone: This CDR3 is also generated by other DNA sequences in the sample.

Specimen: naive CD4+ T cells sorted from blood. The subset was: CD45RA+ positively selected. The V call is TRBV29-1, the J call TRBJ2-4, with 10 nucleotides matching TRBD1. The source is a man younger than 30 in good health. The CDR3 coding sequence is TGCAGCGTGGGGACAGGGGAAAACATTCAGTACTTC. This translates into CSVGTGENIQYF.